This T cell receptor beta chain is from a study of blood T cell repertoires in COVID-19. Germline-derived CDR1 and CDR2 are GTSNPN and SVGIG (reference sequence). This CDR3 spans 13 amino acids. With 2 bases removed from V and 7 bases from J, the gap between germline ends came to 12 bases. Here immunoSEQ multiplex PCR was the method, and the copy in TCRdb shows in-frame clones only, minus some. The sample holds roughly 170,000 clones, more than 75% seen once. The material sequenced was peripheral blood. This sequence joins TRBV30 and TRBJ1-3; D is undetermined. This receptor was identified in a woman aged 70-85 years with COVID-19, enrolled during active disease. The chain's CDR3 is CAWSRPGRNTIYF. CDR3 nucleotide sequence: TGTGCCTGGAGTCGACCGGGGAGGAACACCATATATTTT.